This T cell receptor (beta chain) derives from a study of shared clonotypes between healthy human individuals. The assay was immunoSEQ multiplex PCR, and TCRdb's table has in-frame clones only and misses some. Among over 2 million clones listed, 85% to 95% were seen once. The V end was cut by 4 bases, the J end by 4 bases, with 23 bases between. Germline V gene data show CDR1 as LNHDA and CDR2 as SQIVND (reference sequence). CDR3 length equals 18 residues. Sequenced sample: naive CD4+ T cells from PBMCs. Subset meaning: CD45RA+ positively selected. The chain combines TRBV19 with TRBJ1-3; unclear D gene. This clonotype was obtained from a man aged 18 to 29 in good health. Some clones in this sample may be carry-over from other donors' samples. The CDR3 bases are TGTGCCAGTAGTACAAGCCCTTGGAGGTCAAGGATCGGAAACACCATATATTTT. It yields the protein CASSTSPWRSRIGNTIYF.